This T cell receptor beta chain is drawn from a study of somatic mutations in cytotoxic T cells in rheumatoid arthritis. Background on the study: The researchers flow-sorted some T-cell populations stained with V beta antibodies and got nearly 100% purity, and these included V beta1+ cells sequenced for TCRB.

Germline V gene data show CDR1 as LNHDA and CDR2 as SQIVND (reference sequence). The CDR3 consists of 17 residues. J was trimmed by 0 bases and V by 3 bases; bases with no gene match: 8. Overall study results and limits: Age was associated with higher CD8+ clonality in rheumatoid arthritis patients, not in healthy controls.

Profiled with immunoSEQ multiplex PCR; TCRdb holds only in-frame clones, not every one. This sample has approximately 15,000 clones, with roughly 80% found just once. On this clone: Its antigen is unidentified.

The sequencing input was CD8+ T cells sorted from blood. This receptor was obtained from an adult with rheumatoid arthritis. The chain uses TRBV19 and TRBJ1-5, with 7 bases lining up with TRBD1. The CDR3, as DNA: TGTGCCAGTAGTATCATTATGACAGGGTTTAGCAATCAGCCCCAGCATTTT. Its protein product is CASSIIMTGFSNQPQHF.